This T cell receptor (beta chain) was profiled in a study of cytomegalovirus exposure and HLA in healthy donors. Note on this clone: Its antigen remains unidentified.

Study-wide results and limits: The HLA-A and HLA-B alleles of most subjects were reportedly predicted accurately from TCR beta sequences.

PCR used 60 Vbeta primers and 13 Jbeta primers. Here immunoSEQ multiplex PCR was the method, and the copy in TCRdb shows in-frame clones only, minus some. The table includes 150,000 to 200,000 clones, about 65% detected once. The sequence was collected from a woman younger than 35 in good health and CMV-seropositive. Material: PBMCs.

This CDR3 reads CASSPRPSGPYNEQFF. The DNA for the CDR3 is TGTGCCAGCTCACCTCGGCCTAGCGGCCCCTACAATGAGCAGTTCTTC. This chain connects TRBV18 to TRBJ2-1; 7 nucleotides match TRBD2. V trimming: 3 bases; J trimming: 2 bases; junction bases outside the gene matches: 7. Germline V gene lookup returns CDR1 KGHSH and CDR2 LQKENI. This CDR3 comprises 16 residues. Full variable domain (rest looked up from reference TRBV18 and TRBJ2-1): NAGVMQNPRHLVRRRGQEARLRCSPMKGHSHVYWYRQLPEEGLKFMVYLQKENIIDESGMPKERFSAEFPKEGPSILRIQQVVRGDSAAYFCASSPRPSGPYNEQFFGPGTRLTVL.